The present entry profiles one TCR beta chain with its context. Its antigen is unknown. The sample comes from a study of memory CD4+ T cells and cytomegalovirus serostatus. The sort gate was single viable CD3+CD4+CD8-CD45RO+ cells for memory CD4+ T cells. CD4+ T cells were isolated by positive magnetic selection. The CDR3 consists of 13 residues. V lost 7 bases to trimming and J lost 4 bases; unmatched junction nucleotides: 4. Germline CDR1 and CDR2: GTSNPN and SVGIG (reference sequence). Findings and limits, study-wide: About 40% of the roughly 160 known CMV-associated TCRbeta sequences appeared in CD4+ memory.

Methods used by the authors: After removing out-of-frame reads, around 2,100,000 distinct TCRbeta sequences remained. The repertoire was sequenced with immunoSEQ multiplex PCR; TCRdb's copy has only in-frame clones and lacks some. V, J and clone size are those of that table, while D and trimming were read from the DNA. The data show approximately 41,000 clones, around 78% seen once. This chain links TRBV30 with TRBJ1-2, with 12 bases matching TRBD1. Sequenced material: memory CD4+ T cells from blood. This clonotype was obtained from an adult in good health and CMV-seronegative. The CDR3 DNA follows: TGTGCCTCCGGGACAGGGGGCTTCTATGGCTACACCTTC. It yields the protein CASGTGGFYGYTF.